Presented here are 5 T cell receptor beta chains from one specimen sequenced in a study of blood T cell repertoires in COVID-19. Some clones are missing from TCRdb's copy, which holds only in-frame ones; the method was immunoSEQ multiplex PCR. The table shows 60,000 to 70,000 clones, with 70% to 90% occurring only once. Sequenced sample: peripheral blood. Receptor source: a woman aged 55-70 years with acute or convalescent COVID-19.

The chain couples TRBV5-1 to TRBJ1-6; TRBD1 agrees at 7 bases. The germline V gene encodes CDR1 SGHRS and CDR2 YFSETQ. This CDR3 is 15 amino acids long. With 4 bases clipped from V and 7 bases from J, the junction kept 8 bases outside the gene matches. The CDR3 region has the DNA TGCGCCAGCAGCCCCCAGACAGGGACGAATTCACCCCTCCACTTT. It codes for CASSPQTGTNSPLHF. Using reference TRBV5-1 and TRBJ1-6 for the parts outside the CDR3, the full variable domain is KAGVTQTPRYLIKTRGQQVTLSCSPISGHRSVSWYQQTPGQGLQFLFEYFSETQRNKGNFPGRFSGRQFSNSRSEMNVSTLELGDSALYLCASSPQTGTNSPLHFGNGTRLTVT.

This clone was seen only once. The chain links TRBV30 to TRBJ1-5, with unresolved D. V dropped 0 bases and J dropped 2 bases, with 8 bases sitting between them. The CDR3 contains 14 residues. The germline CDR1 and CDR2 sequences are GTSNPN and SVGIG (reference sequence). In nucleotides, the CDR3 is TGTGCCTGGAGTGTACAGACCGGCAATCAGCCCCAGCATTTT. Protein product: CAWSVQTGNQPQHF.

The chain uses TRBV7-9 and TRBJ1-6, with unresolved D. Per germline, CDR1 SEHNR and CDR2 FQNEAQ (reference sequence). The germline V and J ends were trimmed by 5 bases and 10 bases, with 18 bases remaining between them. The CDR3 totals 15 residues. The CDR3 sequence: CASSPGDRGSSPLHF. DNA of the CDR3: TGTGCCAGCAGCCCGGGCGACCGGGGAAGCTCACCCCTCCACTTT.

CDR3 in DNA: TGTGCCTGGAGGATGGGAAGGGGGACTGGAAACACCATATATTTT. Residues: CAWRMGRGTGNTIYF. The V call is TRBV30, the J call TRBJ1-3; perhaps TRBD1 as D (6 bases). The ends were cut back, 3 bases at V and 2 bases at J, with 14 bases in the middle. This CDR3 region has 15 residues. CDR1 is GTSNPN and CDR2 is SVGIG in the germline V gene (reference sequence). Full variable domain (missing parts from reference TRBV30 and TRBJ1-3): SQTIHQWPATLVQPVGSPLSLECTVEGTSNPNLYWYRQAAGRGLQLLFYSVGIGQISSEVPQNLSASRPQDRQFILSSKKLLLSDSGFYLCAWRMGRGTGNTIYFGEGSWLTVV.

This chain links TRBV9 with TRBJ2-3; TRBD2 matches at 9 bases. CDR3 length equals 14 residues. CDR1 and CDR2 from the germline V gene are SGDLS and YYNGEE. The ends lost 10 bases at V and 0 bases at J; junction bases unmatched: 6. The CDR3 here is CASGTSRSTDTQYF. CDR3 DNA: TGTGCCTCCGGGACTAGCCGAAGCACAGATACGCAGTATTTT.